This T cell receptor (beta chain) was obtained from a study of tumor-infiltrating lymphocytes in primary liver carcinoma. The wider study: These patients were men and women whose ages were 30 to 69 years.

In regard to this clonotype: At one boundary the junction diverges from the germline segment, which might be a read error.

Extraction of RNA together with DNA used about 18-30 mg of unsorted bulk tissue. Total RNA amounting to roughly 450 ng was the source from which TCR beta cDNA was made with a constant-region primer. Investigators got TCR beta libraries out of three nested multiplex PCR rounds, done with slightly modified ARM-PCR. A C-beta reverse primer was combined with TRBV1-TRBV30 forward primers in the first two PCR rounds, and each round had around 11 cycles. TCRdb reprocessed the multiplex PCR reads via MiXCR and lists one record per CDR3 protein. The sample yields about 97,000 distinct CDR3 sequences, around two thirds seen once. Germline V gives CDR1 LGHNA, CDR2 YNFKEQ. This CDR3 spans 15 amino acids.

This sequence joins TRBV4-2 and TRBJ2-1; D is unclear. The sample was liver tumor tissue from sampling region 2. The sample's subset: tumor region T2, inferior pole. This clonotype was obtained from a woman aged 55-70 years with primary liver carcinoma and hepatitis B virus infection. In DNA, the CDR3 is TGTGCCAACAGCAAAGACCTGGGATCCTACAATGAGCAATTCTTC. It codes for CANSKDLGSYNEQFF.